The clone carrying this TCR beta chain has just a few counts. Its antigen is unidentified. Using its own MiXCR run on the reads, TCRdb lists one record per CDR3 protein. Of some 500,000 distinct CDR3 sequences in the sample, about 33% are singletons; the top ten hold about 17%. The data derive from a study of T cell repertoires in cytomegalovirus infection. Study details: Public TCR beta signatures indicated both CMV infection and matching HLA type.

General observations from the study: People with CMV and the relevant HLA were identified by cumulative public TCR beta family frequency.

V was pared by 2 bases and J by 10 bases, with 9 bases of the junction left unmatched. Germline CDR1 and CDR2: SGHVS and FQNEAQ. The CDR3 spans 17 residues. The gene calls are TRBV7-8 and TRBJ2-2, with 14 bases that match TRBD2. The sequence derives from a human donor in good health (CMV status not recorded). Some clones in this sample may be carry-over from other donors' samples. The specimen was cultured PBMCs, collected from culture after CMV antigen stimulation. The CDR3 loop is CASSLRAPGLAGEELFF. The CDR3 bases are TGTGCCAGCAGCTTAAGGGCCCCGGGACTAGCGGGAGAGGAGCTGTTTTTT.